The rows below give T cell receptor beta chains drawn from one sample of a study of shared clonotypes between healthy human individuals. Data came from immunoSEQ multiplex PCR; TCRdb stores just in-frame clones and leaves some out. The sample shows some 1,400,000 clones, about 96% of them seen only once. Sequences were obtained from naive CD4+ T cells sorted from blood. Receptors originate from a young man in good health. CDR3s include the opening cysteine and the closing phenylalanine or tryptophan. Each record gives: D gene, J gene, clone size, V gene, CDR3 protein, CDR3 DNA. A D gene is named only where the DNA matches it firmly. For some rows the clone size is stated as once, few or many, or as a class when expanded; others skip it.

>TRBD2|TRBJ2-1|once|TRBV27
CASSLRVGAGLYNEQFF
TGTGCCAGCAGTTTAAGGGTGGGAGCGGGACTCTACAATGAGCAGTTCTTC
>.|TRBJ2-5|.|TRBV5-1
CASQDQETQYF
TGCGCCAGCCAGGACCAGGAGACCCAGTACTTC
>.|TRBJ2-3|.|TRBV29-1
CSGQLTDTQYF
TGCAGCGGACAGCTAACAGATACGCAGTATTTT
>.|TRBJ1-2|.|TRBV5-5
CASSLFRGVDKYGYTF
TGTGCCAGCAGCTTGTTTCGGGGGGTAGATAAATATGGCTACACCTTC
>.|TRBJ2-7|.|TRBV30
CAWRPGIHEQYF
TGTGCCTGGAGGCCAGGAATCCACGAGCAGTACTTC
>.|TRBJ1-2|.|TRBV5-1
CASTEAGGASYGYTF
TGCGCCAGCACCGAAGCGGGGGGCGCATCGTATGGCTACACCTTC
>.|TRBJ2-6|.|TRBV25-1
CASSGWIGANVLTF
TGTGCCAGCAGTGGTTGGATTGGGGCCAACGTCCTGACTTTC
>TRBD2|TRBJ2-1|.|TRBV18
CASGSVAGVNNEQFF
TGTGCCAGCGGGAGTGTTGCGGGAGTGAACAATGAGCAGTTCTTC
>.|TRBJ1-2|.|TRBV18
CASSPVKLPNYGYTF
TGTGCCAGCTCACCAGTCAAACTCCCTAACTATGGCTACACCTTC
>.|TRBJ2-3|.|TRBV11-2
CASSLDRTDTQYF
TGTGCCAGCAGCTTAGACCGCACAGATACGCAGTATTTT
>TRBD1|TRBJ2-3|.|TRBV6-4
CASTPDRASTDTQYF
TGTGCCAGCACCCCGGACAGGGCTAGCACAGATACGCAGTATTTT
>TRBD2|TRBJ2-1|.|TRBV5-1
CASSLARTRTSNEQFF
TGCGCCAGCAGCTTGGCCAGGACTAGAACGAGTAATGAGCAGTTCTTC